Shown below are 2 T cell receptor beta chains from a single sample sequenced in a study of blood T cell repertoires in COVID-19. Repertoires were generated with immunoSEQ multiplex PCR, while TCRdb's copy carries only in-frame clones and drops some. The data show 250,000 to 300,000 clones, about 83% seen once. The sequencing sample was made of peripheral blood. All receptors derive from a man older than 75 with acute or convalescent COVID-19.

The chain carries TRBV7-8 and TRBJ2-7; 9 bases align to TRBD2. V lost 4 bases, J lost 2 bases, and 12 bases stayed unmatched. The CDR3 totals 17 residues. CDR1 SGHVS and CDR2 FQNEAQ come from the germline V gene. CDR3 protein: CASSSQARGGLTYEQYF. The CDR3 coding sequence is TGTGCCAGCAGCTCCCAGGCGCGGGGGGGCTTGACCTACGAGCAGTACTTC.

The chain is built from TRBV6-6 and TRBJ1-4, with TRBD1 as a possible D gene (5 bases). CDR3 length: 16 amino acids. V lost 4 bases and J 0 bases, leaving 12 bases between the germline ends. CDR1 is MNHNY, CDR2 SVGAGI, per germline (reference sequence). The CDR3 DNA follows: TGTGCCAGCAGTTCGGGCCCGGGGGCAACTAATGAAAAACTGTTTTTT. It encodes CASSSGPGATNEKLFF.